This T cell receptor beta chain came from a study of T cells in Graves' hyperthyroidism and ophthalmopathy. The sample holds many counts of this clonotype. Antigen specificity is unknown. Ophthalmopathy patients all had a Clinical Activity Score of at least 3, a NOSPECS grade of at least 4 and disease under 3 months old. Isolation of PBMCs was performed on about 10 ml fresh peripheral blood. Trimming shortened V by 3 bases and J by 4 bases, and 13 bases separated the two germline ends. The CDR3 is 14 amino acids. Germline V gene lookup returns CDR1 SEHNR and CDR2 FQNEAQ (reference sequence). TCR beta CDR3 regions were amplified from RNA. TCR CDR3 regions were first amplified by RT-PCR with HTBI primers. TCRdb reanalysed the multiplex PCR reads using MiXCR and keeps one entry per CDR3 protein. The table records 390,000 or so distinct CDR3 sequences, roughly 14% of them present only once. Study-wide points: Among clonotypes expanded in thyroid above 0.001, most were also found in blood. The model foresaw ophthalmopathy a median roughly 6.3 months prior to onset.

The V call is TRBV7-9, the J call TRBJ2-7; maybe TRBD2 (6 bases). The sequenced material came from blood. The clonotype comes from a man younger than 30 with Graves' ophthalmopathy. The CDR3 bases are TGTGCCAGCAGCTTGAATCTAGCGCGATACGAGCAGTACTTC. It is translated as CASSLNLARYEQYF.